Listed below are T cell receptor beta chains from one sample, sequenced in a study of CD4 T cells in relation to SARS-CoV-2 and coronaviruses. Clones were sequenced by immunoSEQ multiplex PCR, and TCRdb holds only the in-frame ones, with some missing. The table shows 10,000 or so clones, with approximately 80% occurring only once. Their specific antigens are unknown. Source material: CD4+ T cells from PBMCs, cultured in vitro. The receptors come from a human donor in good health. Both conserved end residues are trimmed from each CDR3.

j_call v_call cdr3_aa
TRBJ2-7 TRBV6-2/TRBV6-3 ASSYSRRYYEQY
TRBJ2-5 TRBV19 ASSIGGGQETQY
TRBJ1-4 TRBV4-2 ASSQDRGANEKLF
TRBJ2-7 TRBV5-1 ASSLDAGVSYEQY
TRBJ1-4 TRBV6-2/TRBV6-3 ASSSPSGGRGEKLF
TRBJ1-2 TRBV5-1 ASSEETGDYGYT
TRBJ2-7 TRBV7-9 ASSLGDLREY
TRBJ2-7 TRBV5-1 ASRIAGVGEQY
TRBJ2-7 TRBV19 AVSAGQGTLGEQY
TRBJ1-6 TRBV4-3 ASSQEIEGSDNSPLH
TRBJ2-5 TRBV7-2 ASSLASGTQGTQY